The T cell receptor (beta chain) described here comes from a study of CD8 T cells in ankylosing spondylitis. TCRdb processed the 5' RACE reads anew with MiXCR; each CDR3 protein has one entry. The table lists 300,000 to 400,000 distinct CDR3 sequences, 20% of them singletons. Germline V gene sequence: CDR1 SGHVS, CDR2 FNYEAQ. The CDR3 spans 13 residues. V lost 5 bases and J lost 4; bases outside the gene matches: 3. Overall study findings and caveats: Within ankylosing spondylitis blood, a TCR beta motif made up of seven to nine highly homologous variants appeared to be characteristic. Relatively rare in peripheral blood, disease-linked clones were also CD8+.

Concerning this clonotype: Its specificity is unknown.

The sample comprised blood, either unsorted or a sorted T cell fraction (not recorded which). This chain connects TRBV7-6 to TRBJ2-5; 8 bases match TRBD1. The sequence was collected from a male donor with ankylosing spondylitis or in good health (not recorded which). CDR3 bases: TGTGCCAGCAGCCGACAGGGGCGAGAGACCCAGTACTTC. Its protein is CASSRQGRETQYF. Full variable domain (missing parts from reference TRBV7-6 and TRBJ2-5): GAGVSQSPRYKVTKRGQDVALRCDPISGHVSLYWYRQALGQGPEFLTYFNYEAQQDKSGLPNDRFSAERPEGSISTLTIQRTEQRDSAMYRCASSRQGRETQYFGPGTRLLVL.